These 13 T cell receptor beta chains share one sample of origin, sequenced in a study of technical replicates of blood from several donors. Repertoires were generated with immunoSEQ multiplex PCR, while TCRdb's copy carries only in-frame clones and drops some. Here the sample spans 80,000 to 95,000 clones, about 96% being singletons. The specimen was T cells isolated from PBMCs. Every receptor here comes from a human donor in good health.

Here the CDR3 DNA reads TGTGCCAGCAGTCAAGGGGACAGTAGGTATTACGAGCAGTACTTC. It is translated as CASSQGDSRYYEQYF. The gene calls are TRBV2 and TRBJ2-7; 7 bases agree with TRBD1. Unmatched junction bases numbered 11, after V lost 5 bases and J lost 4 bases. CDR1 and CDR2 (germline): SNHLY, FYNNEI. This CDR3 is built from 15 residues.

The V gene is TRBV5-6, the J gene TRBJ2-7; 9 bases are shared with TRBD2. V was pared by 4 bases and J by 5 bases, with 7 bases of the junction left unmatched. Germline V gives CDR1 SGHDT, CDR2 YYEEEE. CDR3 length equals 14 residues. The CDR3 region is CASSTGLAPNEQYF. The CDR3 DNA reads as TGTGCCAGCAGCACAGGACTAGCGCCCAACGAGCAGTACTTC.

This rearrangement joins TRBV18 to TRBJ2-1; D might be TRBD2 (6 bases). Looked up from germline, CDR1 is KGHSH and CDR2 is LQKENI. The length of the CDR3 is 14 residues. The ends were cut back, 3 bases at V and 6 bases at J, with 12 bases in the middle. The CDR3 is CASSPTGTGNEQFF. The CDR3 DNA reads as TGTGCCAGCTCACCCACCGGGACTGGCAATGAGCAGTTCTTC.

This sequence joins TRBV2 and TRBJ1-1; no clear D gene. This CDR3 contains 17 residues. Trimming left V 0 bases short and J 0 bases short, with 14 bases between. CDR1 SNHLY and CDR2 FYNNEI come from the germline V gene. CDR3 residues: CASSEALLEQMNTEAFF. Written as DNA, the CDR3 is TGTGCCAGCAGTGAAGCGCTTCTGGAACAGATGAACACTGAAGCTTTCTTT.

The chain links TRBV27 to TRBJ2-2, with D possibly TRBD1 on 6 matching bases. V was cut by 3 bases and J by 5 bases, with 13 bases left in between. The CDR3 is 15 amino acids. Per germline, CDR1 MNHEY and CDR2 SMNVEV (reference sequence). As DNA, the CDR3 is TGTGCCAGCAGTTTGTCCAGGGGTGTTACCGGGGAGCTGTTTTTT. The encoded protein is CASSLSRGVTGELFF.

This chain connects TRBV2 to TRBJ2-3; tentative D call: TRBD1 (5 bases). Between the trimmed V and J ends, which lost 6 bases and 3 bases, there was a span of 7 bases. The length of the CDR3 is 12 residues. The V gene's germline CDR1 is SNHLY and CDR2 FYNNEI. The chain's CDR3 is CASRAGTDTQYF. The CDR3 coding sequence is TGTGCCAGCAGGGCAGGGACAGATACGCAGTATTTT.

This chain uses TRBV25-1 with TRBJ1-1; unclear D gene. This CDR3 region has 13 residues. Trimming stripped 2 bases from V and 4 bases from J, with 8 bases between. Germline values: CDR1 MGHDK, CDR2 SYGVNS. CDR3 bases: TGTGCCAGCAGTGAAGGGAGACGCACTGAAGCTTTCTTT. Protein: CASSEGRRTEAFF.

The V gene is TRBV7-3, the J gene TRBJ2-5, with 7 bases aligning to TRBD2. Unmatched junction bases numbered 6, after V lost 1 base and J lost 4 bases. CDR1 and CDR2 (germline): SGHTA, FQGTGA. CDR3 size: 15 residues. DNA for the CDR3: TGTGCCAGCAGCTTAAATGGGAGGGCCCCAGAGACCCAGTACTTC. This sequence encodes CASSLNGRAPETQYF.

The V and J genes are TRBV30 and TRBJ1-2; no clear D gene. V lost 0 bases, J lost 8 bases, and 10 bases lay in between. There are 12 residues in the CDR3. Germline CDR1 and CDR2: GTSNPN and SVGIG (reference sequence). The CDR3 is CAWSVQSRGYTF. CDR3 DNA sequence: TGTGCCTGGAGTGTCCAAAGCCGGGGCTACACCTTC.

The chain couples TRBV5-1 to TRBJ2-7; 10 nucleotides agree with TRBD2. The J segment lost 2 bases and the V segment lost 0 bases, leaving 8 bases of the junction unmatched. The CDR3 length is 17 residues. CDR1 is SGHRS and CDR2 is YFSETQ in the germline V gene. CDR3 protein: CASSLGVGLAETYEQYF. In DNA form, the CDR3 reads TGCGCCAGCAGCTTGGGGGTAGGACTAGCGGAGACCTACGAGCAGTACTTC.

This clone was seen a single time. The chain uses TRBV4-3 and TRBJ2-7, with 8 bases lining up with TRBD1. The CDR3 totals 15 residues. Germline V gene sequence: CDR1 LGHNA, CDR2 YSLEER. J was trimmed by 7 bases and V by 4 bases; bases with no gene match: 12. The CDR3 coding sequence is TGCGCCAGCAGCCCCGGGACAGGCGCCCTTGATGAGCAGTACTTC. It yields the protein CASSPGTGALDEQYF.

This clone was counted a single time. This chain links TRBV7-2 with TRBJ1-1, with 11 bases fitting TRBD1. The CDR3 totals 13 residues. V trimming: 6 bases; J trimming: 11 bases; junction bases outside the gene matches: 8. Per germline, CDR1 SGHTA and CDR2 FQGNSA. This chain's CDR3 is CASRPGTGGRAFF. CDR3 DNA: TGTGCCAGCAGACCCGGGACAGGGGGAAGGGCTTTCTTT.

The genes are TRBV7-9 and TRBJ2-7; no firm D call. CDR3 length: 11 residues. The V end lost 5 bases, the J end lost 6 bases, and 8 bases lay between the germline ends. CDR1 and CDR2 from the germline V gene are SEHNR and FQNEAQ (reference sequence). The CDR3 bases are TGTGCCAGCAGCGTGCCGGGCGAGCAGTACTTC. Its protein is CASSVPGEQYF.